The clone carrying this T cell receptor (beta chain) appeared many times. Its antigen is as yet unknown. This sample is part of a study of spatial heterogeneity in lung cancer. The study's findings and limits: There were more appearances of ubiquitous expanded tumor TCRs in blood at resection than at follow-up.

Stated time point: sample taken at primary tumor resection. A total of more than 65 untreated early-stage non-small cell lung cancer patients served as donors. Germline V gene lookup returns CDR1 SGHRS and CDR2 YFSETQ. CDR3 length: 16 amino acids. V was cut by 0 bases and J by 1 base, with 14 bases left in between. Using its own MiXCR run on the 5' RACE reads, TCRdb lists one record per CDR3 protein. This table holds 60,000 to 90,000 distinct CDR3 sequences, under 8.5% found once. This sequence was found in a male donor with early-stage non-small cell lung cancer. The source material was PBMCs, sampled at surgery. V is TRBV5-1 and J is TRBJ2-7; D gene uncertain. This CDR3 is CASSLEQSSPSYEQYF. CDR3 bases: TGCGCCAGCAGCTTGGAGCAGTCGAGTCCGTCCTACGAGCAGTACTTC.